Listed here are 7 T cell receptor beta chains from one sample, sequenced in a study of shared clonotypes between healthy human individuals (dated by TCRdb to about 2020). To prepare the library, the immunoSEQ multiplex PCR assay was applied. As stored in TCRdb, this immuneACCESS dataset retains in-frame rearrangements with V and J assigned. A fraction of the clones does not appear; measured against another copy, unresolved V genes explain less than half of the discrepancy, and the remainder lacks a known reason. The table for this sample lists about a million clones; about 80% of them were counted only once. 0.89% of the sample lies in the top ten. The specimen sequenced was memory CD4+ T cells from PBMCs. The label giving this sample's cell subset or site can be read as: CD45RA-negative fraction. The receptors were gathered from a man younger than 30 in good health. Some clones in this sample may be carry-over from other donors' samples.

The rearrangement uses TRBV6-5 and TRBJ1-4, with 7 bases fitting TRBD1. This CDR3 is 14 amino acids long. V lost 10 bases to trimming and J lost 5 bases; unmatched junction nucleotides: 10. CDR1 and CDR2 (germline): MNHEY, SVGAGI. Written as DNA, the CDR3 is TGTGCCACATCCAGATTGACAGGGAATGAAAAACTGTTTTTT. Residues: CATSRLTGNEKLFF.

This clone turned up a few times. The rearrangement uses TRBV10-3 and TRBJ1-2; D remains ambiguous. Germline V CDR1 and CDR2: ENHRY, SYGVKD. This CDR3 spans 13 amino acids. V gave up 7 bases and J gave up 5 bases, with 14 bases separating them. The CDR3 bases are TGTGCCATCACCCCTAATGGTGGGTATGGCTACACCTTC. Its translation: CAITPNGGYGYTF.

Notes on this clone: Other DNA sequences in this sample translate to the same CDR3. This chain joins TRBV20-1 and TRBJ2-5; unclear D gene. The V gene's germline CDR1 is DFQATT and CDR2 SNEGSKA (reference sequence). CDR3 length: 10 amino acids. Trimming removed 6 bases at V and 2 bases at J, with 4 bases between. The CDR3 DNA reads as TGCAGTGCACTTCAAGAGACCCAGTACTTC. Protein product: CSALQETQYF.

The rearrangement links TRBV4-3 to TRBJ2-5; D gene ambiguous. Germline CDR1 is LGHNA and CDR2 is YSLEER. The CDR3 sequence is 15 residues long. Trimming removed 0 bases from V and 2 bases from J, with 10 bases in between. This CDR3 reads CASSQDYNRQETQYF. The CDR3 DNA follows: TGCGCCAGCAGCCAAGATTATAACAGACAAGAGACCCAGTACTTC.

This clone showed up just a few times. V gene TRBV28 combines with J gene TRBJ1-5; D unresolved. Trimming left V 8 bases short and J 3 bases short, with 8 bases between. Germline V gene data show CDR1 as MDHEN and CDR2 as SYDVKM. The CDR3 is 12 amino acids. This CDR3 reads CASYSLNQPQHF. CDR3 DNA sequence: TGTGCCAGCTACAGCCTCAATCAGCCCCAGCATTTT.

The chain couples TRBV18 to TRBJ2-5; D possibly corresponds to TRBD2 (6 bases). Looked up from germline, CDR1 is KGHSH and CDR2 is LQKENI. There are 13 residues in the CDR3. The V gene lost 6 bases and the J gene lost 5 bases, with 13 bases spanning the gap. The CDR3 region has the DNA TGTGCCAGCTCGCCGCCTAGCGAGGAGACCCAGTACTTC. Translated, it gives CASSPPSEETQYF.

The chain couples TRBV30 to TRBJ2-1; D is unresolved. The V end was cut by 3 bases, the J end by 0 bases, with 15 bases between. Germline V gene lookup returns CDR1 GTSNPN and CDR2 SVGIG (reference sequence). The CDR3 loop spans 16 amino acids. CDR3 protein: CAWSSREASSYNEQFF. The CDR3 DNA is TGTGCCTGGAGCTCCAGAGAGGCAAGCTCCTACAATGAGCAGTTCTTC.